Below are 25 T cell receptor beta chains sequenced from a single sample in a study of blood T cell repertoires in COVID-19. Method: immunoSEQ multiplex PCR; TCRdb's copy keeps in-frame clones and lacks some. Of about 400,000 clones in the sample, roughly 90% were seen once. The sample comprised peripheral blood. The receptor set was obtained from a woman aged 30 to 39 with active or convalescent COVID-19.

The chain employs TRBV25-1 and TRBJ1-1; possible D gene TRBD1, 6 bases. From germline, CDR1 is MGHDK and CDR2 SYGVNS. Trimming removed 3 bases at V and 6 bases at J, with 14 bases between. The CDR3 runs 14 residues. This chain's CDR3 is CASSEGASWAEAFF. In DNA, the CDR3 is TGTGCCAGCAGTGAGGGGGCCAGTTGGGCTGAAGCTTTCTTT.

The chain has TRBV7-2 and TRBJ1-1; D not certain. CDR1 and CDR2 (germline): SGHTA, FQGNSA. V was clipped by 4 bases and J by 0 bases, with 6 bases between them. The CDR3 runs to 13 residues. CDR3 nucleotides: TGTGCCAGCAGCTCACCAGTGAACACTGAAGCTTTCTTT. Its protein is CASSSPVNTEAFF.

The chain employs TRBV6-1 and TRBJ2-5, with D possibly TRBD2 on 6 matching bases. Germline V gives CDR1 MNHNS, CDR2 SASEGT. With 2 bases removed from V and 5 bases from J, the gap between germline ends came to 18 bases. This CDR3 spans 16 amino acids. The CDR3 here is CASSERGGRFWETQYF. Here the CDR3 DNA reads TGTGCCAGCAGTGAAAGGGGTGGGAGGTTCTGGGAGACCCAGTACTTC.

This clone has only a few counts. The chain joins TRBV5-1 to TRBJ1-5; D ambiguous. Trimming removed 0 bases from V and 6 bases from J, with 7 bases in between. The CDR3 is 13 amino acids. The germline gives CDR1 SGHRS, CDR2 YFSETQ. The CDR3 sequence: CASSLGTGQPQHF. The CDR3, as DNA: TGCGCCAGCAGCTTGGGTACTGGTCAGCCCCAGCATTTT.

A single count supports this clone. The chain recombines TRBV6-6 with TRBJ2-3; D might be TRBD2 (5 bases). This CDR3 is 15 amino acids long. CDR1 is MNHNY, CDR2 SVGAGI, per germline (reference sequence). Between the trimmed V and J ends, which lost 2 bases and 2 bases, there was a span of 11 bases. The CDR3 DNA sequence: TGTGCCAGCAGTTACGGTCCTAGCTTCACAGATACGCAGTATTTT. Translating it yields CASSYGPSFTDTQYF.

V and J are TRBV19 and TRBJ1-5; 10 bases map to TRBD1. The CDR3 runs to 17 residues. Germline V gene sequence: CDR1 LNHDA, CDR2 SQIVND (reference sequence). Germline trimming cut 4 bases from V and 2 bases from J; bases unmatched to any gene: 8. This CDR3 is CASSNRTGGMGNQPQHF. CDR3 DNA: TGTGCCAGTAGTAACCGGACAGGGGGAATGGGCAATCAGCCCCAGCATTTT. Using reference TRBV19 and TRBJ1-5 for the parts outside the CDR3, the full variable domain is DGGITQSPKYLFRKEGQNVTLSCEQNLNHDAMYWYRQDPGQGLRLIYYSQIVNDFQKGDIAEGYSVSREKKESFPLTVTSAQKNPTAFYLCASSNRTGGMGNQPQHFGDGTRLSIL.

The chain has TRBV7-2 and TRBJ1-1; D is unclear. Germline V lookup: CDR1 SGHTA, CDR2 FQGNSA. V was shortened by 2 bases and J by 7 bases, with 11 bases between the two germline ends. The CDR3 is 13 amino acids. DNA for the CDR3: TGTGCCAGCAGCTTATATAACGAGGTTGAAGCTTTCTTT. Residues: CASSLYNEVEAFF.

This clone was counted a single time. The chain recombines TRBV2 with TRBJ1-1, with 10 bases lining up with TRBD1. V gave up 4 bases and J gave up 4 bases; unmatched junction bases: 3. Germline assignment: CDR1 SNHLY and CDR2 FYNNEI. There are 14 residues in the CDR3. For the CDR3, the DNA is TGTGCCAGCAGTGCGCGGACAGGGGGCACTGAAGCTTTCTTT. As protein: CASSARTGGTEAFF.

The CDR3 nucleotides read TGTGCCAGCAGTGAGGAGGCAGGGGGACAGCCCCAGCATTTT. This gives the protein CASSEEAGGQPQHF. The chain links TRBV2 to TRBJ1-5, with 7 bases lining up with TRBD1. V lost 3 bases, J lost 7 bases, and 6 bases stayed unmatched. CDR1 and CDR2 (germline): SNHLY, FYNNEI. CDR3 length: 14 amino acids.

The CDR3 sequence: CASSYLVQGGDYGYTF. The CDR3 coding sequence is TGTGCCAGCAGTTACCTCGTGCAGGGGGGTGACTATGGCTACACCTTC. The V gene is TRBV6-5, the J gene TRBJ1-2, with 7 bases lining up with TRBD1. The CDR3 extends over 16 amino acids. The germline V gene has CDR1 MNHEY and CDR2 SVGAGI. With 2 bases clipped from V and 3 bases from J, the junction kept 9 bases outside the gene matches.

The count of this clone is one. The rearrangement uses TRBV13 and TRBJ2-7, with 11 nucleotides matching TRBD2. V trimming: 4 bases; J trimming: 0 bases; junction bases outside the gene matches: 11. The CDR3 is 18 residues long. CDR1 is PRHDT and CDR2 is FYEKMQ in the germline V gene (reference sequence). Here the CDR3 DNA reads TGTGCCAGCAGCTCCTGGACGACTAGCGGGACAAGCTCCTACGAGCAGTACTTC. Translation: CASSSWTTSGTSSYEQYF.

This rearrangement joins TRBV18 to TRBJ1-2; maybe TRBD1 (6 bases). V dropped 6 bases and J dropped 4 bases, with 18 bases sitting between them. CDR3 length equals 15 residues. The V gene's germline CDR1 is KGHSH and CDR2 LQKENI. Here the CDR3 reads CASSPGTGNLYGYTF. The CDR3 DNA follows: TGTGCCAGCTCCCCTGGCACAGGGAACCTCTATGGCTACACCTTC.

The chain uses TRBV5-1 and TRBJ2-3; 13 bases are shared with TRBD2. The germline V gene encodes CDR1 SGHRS and CDR2 YFSETQ. This CDR3 comprises 18 residues. With 4 bases clipped from V and 0 bases from J, the junction kept 8 bases outside the gene matches. DNA for the CDR3: TGCGCCAGCAGCATGGGACTAGCGGGGCCCTCTAGCACAGATACGCAGTATTTT. It yields the protein CASSMGLAGPSSTDTQYF.

This clone was counted once. The gene calls are TRBV19 and TRBJ2-7; a weak D match, TRBD1 (5 bases). This CDR3 comprises 15 residues. Germline V gene data show CDR1 as LNHDA and CDR2 as SQIVND (reference sequence). V lost 9 bases and J 3 bases, leaving 21 bases between the germline ends. CDR3 region: CASRAGQKEGYEQYF. The CDR3 region has the DNA TGTGCCAGCCGAGCTGGACAAAAAGAAGGCTACGAGCAGTACTTC.

The chain links TRBV30 to TRBJ2-7, with D possibly TRBD2 on 6 matching bases. Per the germline V gene, CDR1 is GTSNPN and CDR2 is SVGIG (reference sequence). The CDR3 consists of 13 residues. V lost 0 bases, J lost 4 bases, and 10 bases lay in between. The CDR3 region has the DNA TGTGCCTGGAGTGTGGGACGGGGGTACGAGCAGTACTTC. It specifies CAWSVGRGYEQYF.

The V call is TRBV27, the J call TRBJ1-1, with TRBD1 matching 10 bases. Germline V gene data show CDR1 as MNHEY and CDR2 as SMNVEV (reference sequence). This CDR3 has 15 residues. V lost 5 bases, J lost 3 bases, and 6 bases stayed unmatched. The DNA of the CDR3 is TGTGCCAGCAGTCAACCCGGGACAGGGGACACTGAAGCTTTCTTT. Residues: CASSQPGTGDTEAFF.

The chain joins TRBV24-1 to TRBJ2-5; 8 nucleotides align to TRBD1. The germline V gene has CDR1 KGHDR and CDR2 SFDVKD. V gave up 3 bases and J gave up 12 bases; unmatched junction bases: 8. The CDR3 has 13 amino acids. In nucleotides, the CDR3 is TGTGCCACCAGTGATGAAAAAGGACAGGGCGAGTACTTC. Protein product: CATSDEKGQGEYF.

The CDR3: CASSLGQRGEETQYF. CDR3 bases: TGTGCCAGCAGCTTGGGACAGAGAGGTGAAGAGACCCAGTACTTC. The chain is built from TRBV5-4 and TRBJ2-5; a possible D gene is TRBD1 (5 bases). Germline V gives CDR1 SGHNT, CDR2 YYREEE (reference sequence). Trimming left V 0 bases short and J 3 bases short, with 12 bases between. The CDR3 has 15 residues.

This clone appeared a single time. V and J are TRBV2 and TRBJ1-1; possible D gene TRBD1, 5 bases. Germline assignment: CDR1 SNHLY and CDR2 FYNNEI. The CDR3 sequence is 13 residues long. The V and J ends lost 3 bases and 9 bases respectively, with 14 bases between them. CDR3 region: CASSDIRESKAFF. CDR3 DNA sequence: TGTGCCAGCAGTGATATCAGGGAAAGTAAAGCTTTCTTT.

A few counts support this clone. The chain employs TRBV6-6 and TRBJ1-4; the D gene is possibly TRBD1 (6 bases). Deletions cut 5 bases from V and 0 bases from J, with 10 bases between. Germline CDR1 is MNHNY and CDR2 is SVGAGI (reference sequence). The CDR3 contains 15 residues. CDR3 sequence reads: CASSRTAATNEKLFF. The CDR3 DNA reads TGTGCCAGCAGTCGGACAGCTGCAACTAATGAAAAACTGTTTTTT.

The gene calls are TRBV11-2 and TRBJ1-2, with 10 positions matching TRBD1. The CDR3 contains 14 residues. CDR1 and CDR2 (germline): SGHAT, FQNNGV. V was pared by 7 bases and J by 7 bases, with 9 bases of the junction left unmatched. CDR3 amino acids: CASTPEDRGFGYTF. CDR3 coding DNA: TGTGCCAGCACCCCGGAGGACAGGGGGTTTGGCTACACCTTC. Full variable domain (outside the CDR3, taken from reference TRBV11-2 and TRBJ1-2): EAGVAQSPRYKIIEKRQSVAFWCNPISGHATLYWYQQILGQGPKLLIQFQNNGVVDDSQLPKDRFSAERLKGVDSTLKIQPAKLEDSAVYLCASTPEDRGFGYTFGSGTRLTVV.

The genes are TRBV21-1 and TRBJ2-5; the table gives TRBD1 as D, unverified against the DNA. TRBV21-1 is tagged as a pseudogene. The CDR3 runs to 16 residues. In nucleotides, the CDR3 is TGTGCCAGCACCCACCGGGACAGCTACGGTAGGGAGACCCAGTACTTC. Its protein is CASTHRDSYGRETQYF.

V gene TRBV25-1 combines with J gene TRBJ1-4; TRBD1 matches at 8 bases. The CDR3 is 15 residues long. CDR1 and CDR2 from the germline V gene are MGHDK and SYGVNS. J lost 7 bases, V lost 4 bases, and 8 bases had no gene match. As DNA, the CDR3 is TGTGCCAGCAGTGCGCGACAGGGGCCTGGTGAAAAACTGTTTTTT. Its protein product is CASSARQGPGEKLFF.

The chain couples TRBV30 to TRBJ2-3; 16 bases map to TRBD2. The V and J ends lost 2 bases and 1 base, in that order; junction bases with no gene match: 6. This CDR3 spans 18 amino acids. CDR1 is GTSNPN and CDR2 is SVGIG in the germline V gene (reference sequence). This chain's CDR3 is CAWSRGTSGRAGTDTQYF. The CDR3 DNA reads as TGTGCCTGGAGTCGGGGGACTAGCGGGAGGGCCGGCACAGATACGCAGTATTTT.

This clone appeared once. The V call is TRBV5-4, the J call TRBJ2-7, with TRBD2 identical over 7 bases. The ends lost 7 bases at V and 6 bases at J; junction bases unmatched: 13. Germline V lookup: CDR1 SGHNT, CDR2 YYREEE (reference sequence). The CDR3 is 14 residues long. The CDR3 DNA reads as TGTGCCAGCGCCACCGGGACTACCCCCGGCGAGCAGTACTTC. It encodes CASATGTTPGEQYF.